Presented here are 14 T cell receptor beta chains from one specimen sequenced in a study of OX40 agonist ivuxolimab in advanced cancers. Produced via immunoSEQ multiplex PCR; TCRdb's table is partial and in-frame only. The sample shows 70,000 or so clones, 75% to 90% of them seen only once. The sample here was CD4+ or CD8+ T cells sorted from blood, taken in a trial of the OX40 agonist ivuxolimab. All receptors derive from an adult with an advanced solid tumor such as melanoma, head and neck, liver or kidney cancer.

V and J are TRBV5-1 and TRBJ2-5; TRBD2 might be the D (6 bases). Germline V lookup: CDR1 SGHRS, CDR2 YFSETQ. V was shortened by 0 bases and J by 2 bases, with 11 bases between the two germline ends. The CDR3 runs 15 residues. CDR3 region: CASSLALGLQETQYF. In DNA form, the CDR3 reads TGCGCCAGCAGCTTGGCCTTGGGACTTCAAGAGACCCAGTACTTC.

The chain combines TRBV19 with TRBJ1-4; no clear D. The CDR3 sequence is 15 residues long. The germline gives CDR1 LNHDA, CDR2 SQIVND (reference sequence). V was cut by 2 bases and J by 0 bases, with 7 bases left in between. In nucleotides, the CDR3 is TGTGCCAGTAGTATACAGAGGGCAACTAATGAAAAACTGTTTTTT. Protein sequence: CASSIQRATNEKLFF.

J is TRBJ2-5 and V is TRBV18; D is undetermined. The V and J ends lost 0 bases and 3 bases respectively, with 8 bases between them. Germline CDR1 is KGHSH and CDR2 is LQKENI. The CDR3 covers 14 residues. The CDR3 protein is CASSPPSRKETQYF. DNA for the CDR3: TGTGCCAGCTCACCACCGAGCCGGAAAGAGACCCAGTACTTC.

The chain couples TRBV7-2 to TRBJ1-4, with D perhaps TRBD1 (5 bases). Germline lookup yields CDR1 SGHTA and CDR2 FQGNSA. The CDR3 runs to 17 residues. Trimming stripped 2 bases from V and 10 bases from J, with 23 bases between. CDR3 DNA sequence: TGTGCCAGCAGCTTAAGCCCCTCCCGGCAGGTTGGGGGAAAACTGTTTTTT. It encodes CASSLSPSRQVGGKLFF.

The rearrangement joins TRBV10-3 to TRBJ1-2, with a possible D match to TRBD1 (5 bases). Trimming took off 3 bases at V and 0 bases at J, with 14 bases between the two ends. CDR1 is ENHRY, CDR2 SYGVKD, per germline. The CDR3 spans 16 residues. This CDR3 reads CAISDGSAGSNYGYTF. As DNA, the CDR3 is TGTGCCATCAGTGACGGGTCAGCAGGGTCTAACTATGGCTACACCTTC.

This chain links TRBV7-4 with TRBJ1-5, with TRBD1 matching 8 bases. The germline CDR1 and CDR2 sequences are SGHVT and SQSDAQ. CDR3 size: 16 residues. The junction had 2 bases not matched to a gene; V was cut back by 1 base and J by 0 bases. The CDR3 DNA follows: TGTGCCAGCAGCTTAGGACAGGGGAATAGCAATCAGCCCCAGCATTTT. Translating it yields CASSLGQGNSNQPQHF.

The genes are TRBV11-3 and TRBJ2-3; TRBD1 matches at 8 bases. The ends lost 3 bases at V and 6 bases at J; junction bases unmatched: 8. The CDR3 is 15 amino acids. Germline CDR1 reads SGHNT; CDR2 reads YENEEA. The CDR3 spells CASSFLGQGKDTQYF. The CDR3 DNA is TGTGCCAGCAGCTTTTTAGGACAGGGAAAGGATACGCAGTATTTT.

The chain combines TRBV29-1 with TRBJ2-3; D might be TRBD1 (5 bases). V lost 7 bases to trimming and J lost 0 bases, with 11 bases between them. The CDR3 sequence is 13 residues long. Germline-derived CDR1 and CDR2 are SQVTM and ANQGSEA. CDR3 in amino acids: CSASGFSTDTQYF. CDR3 nucleotide sequence: TGCAGCGCTTCAGGGTTTAGCACAGATACGCAGTATTTT.

The V call is TRBV11-2, the J call TRBJ2-1, with 11 nucleotides matching TRBD2. Trimming at V came to 5 bases and at J to 7 bases, leaving 10 bases not matched to a gene. Germline CDR1 SGHAT, CDR2 FQNNGV. The CDR3 sequence is 16 residues long. The CDR3 DNA reads TGTGCCAGCAGCCCGCGTAGCGGGAGGGCGGGAAATGAGCAGTTCTTC. Protein: CASSPRSGRAGNEQFF.

The rearrangement links TRBV11-3 to TRBJ1-2; 8 bases line up with TRBD1. The CDR3 has 17 residues. Looked up from germline, CDR1 is SGHNT and CDR2 is YENEEA. V shed 5 bases, J shed 5 bases, and the junction held 16 bases outside the gene matches. CDR3: CASSLQGATHTRYGYTF. The CDR3, as DNA: TGTGCCAGCAGCCTCCAGGGGGCTACCCACACCCGATATGGCTACACCTTC. Together with reference TRBV11-3 and TRBJ1-2, the CDR3 gives the full variable domain: EAGVVQSPRYKIIEKKQPVAFWCNPISGHNTLYWYLQNLGQGPELLIRYENEEAVDDSQLPKDRFSAERLKGVDSTLKIQPAELGDSAVYLCASSLQGATHTRYGYTFGSGTRLTVV.

Concerning this clone: This specimen includes other DNA sequences encoding the same CDR3. This chain connects TRBV9 to TRBJ2-7, with D tentatively TRBD2 (6 bases). The V end lost 1 base, the J end lost 2 bases, and 10 bases lay between the germline ends. CDR3 length equals 14 residues. Germline V lookup: CDR1 SGDLS, CDR2 YYNGEE. As DNA, the CDR3 is TGTGCCAGCAGCGTAAACGGGGGAACCTACGAGCAGTACTTC. Protein sequence: CASSVNGGTYEQYF.

About this clone itself: The conserved final phenylalanine or tryptophan is absent from the CDR3, which likely points to a read error. No DNA is shown, since the ends of the CDR3 on it are uncertain; the CDR3 is the one TCRdb lists. This sequence joins TRBV2 and TRBJ2-7; the D call TRBD2 from the table was never checked on the DNA. Looked up from germline, CDR1 is SNHLY and CDR2 is FYNNEI. The CDR3 region is 9 residues in length, termini included. The CDR3 loop is CASSPGLGL.

The J gene is TRBJ1-2, the V gene TRBV19; D remains unclear. The CDR3 spans 12 residues. Trimming removed 10 bases from V and 3 bases from J, with 12 bases in between. Germline CDR1 reads LNHDA; CDR2 reads SQIVND (reference sequence). The CDR3 DNA is TGTGCCACCCAAGGAGAGGACTATGGCTACACCTTC. Translated, it gives CATQGEDYGYTF.

The chain is built from TRBV6-6 and TRBJ2-5, with no clear D. The CDR3 runs to 16 residues. Trimming cost V 3 bases and J 2 bases, with 16 bases left between them. Germline V gene sequence: CDR1 MNHNY, CDR2 SVGAGI (reference sequence). The chain's CDR3 is CASSYWASGRQETQYF. CDR3 DNA: TGTGCCAGCAGTTATTGGGCATCCGGCCGACAAGAGACCCAGTACTTC.